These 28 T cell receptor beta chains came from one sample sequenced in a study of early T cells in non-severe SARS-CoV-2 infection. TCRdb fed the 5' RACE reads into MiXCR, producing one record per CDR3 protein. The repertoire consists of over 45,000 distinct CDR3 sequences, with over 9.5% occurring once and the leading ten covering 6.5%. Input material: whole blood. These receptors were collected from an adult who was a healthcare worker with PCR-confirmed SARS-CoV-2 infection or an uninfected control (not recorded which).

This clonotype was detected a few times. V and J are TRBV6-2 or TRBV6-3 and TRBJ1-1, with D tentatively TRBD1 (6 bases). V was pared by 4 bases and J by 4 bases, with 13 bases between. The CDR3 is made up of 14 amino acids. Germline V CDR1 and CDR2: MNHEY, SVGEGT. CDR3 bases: TGTGCCAGCAGTTGGAGGGGGGGGACCACTGAAGCTTTCTTT. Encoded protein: CASSWRGGTTEAFF.

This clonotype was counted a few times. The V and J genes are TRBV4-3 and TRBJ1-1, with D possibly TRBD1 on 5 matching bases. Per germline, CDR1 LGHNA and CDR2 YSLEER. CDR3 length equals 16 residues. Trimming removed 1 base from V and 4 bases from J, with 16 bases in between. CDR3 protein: CASSQVTVGGATEAFF. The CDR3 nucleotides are TGCGCCAGCAGCCAAGTTACAGTCGGAGGGGCCACTGAAGCTTTCTTT.

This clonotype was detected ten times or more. In DNA, the CDR3 is TGTGCCAGCAGCTTGGATAACTGGGGTGACTATGGCTACACCTTC. This gives the protein CASSLDNWGDYGYTF. V and J are TRBV5-6 and TRBJ1-2; D call uncertain. V was shortened by 0 bases and J by 3 bases, with 12 bases between the two germline ends. This CDR3 is 15 amino acids long. Per germline, CDR1 SGHDT and CDR2 YYEEEE.

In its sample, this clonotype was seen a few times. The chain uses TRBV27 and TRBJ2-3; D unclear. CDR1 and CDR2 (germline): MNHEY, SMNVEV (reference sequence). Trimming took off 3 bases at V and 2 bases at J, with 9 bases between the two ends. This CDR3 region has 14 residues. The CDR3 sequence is CASSFYGPTDTQYF. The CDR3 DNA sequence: TGTGCCAGCAGTTTCTACGGCCCCACAGATACGCAGTATTTT.

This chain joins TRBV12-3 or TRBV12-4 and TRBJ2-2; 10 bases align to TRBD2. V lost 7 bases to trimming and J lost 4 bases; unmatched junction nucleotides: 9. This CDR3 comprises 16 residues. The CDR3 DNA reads TGTGCCAGCAATTCCGGGACTAGCGACCGCACCGGGGAGCTGTTTTTT. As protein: CASNSGTSDRTGELFF.

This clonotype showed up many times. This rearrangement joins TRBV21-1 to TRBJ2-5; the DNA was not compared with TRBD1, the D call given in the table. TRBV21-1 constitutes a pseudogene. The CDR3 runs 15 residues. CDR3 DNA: TGTGCCAGCAGCAACGTCCACAGGGGGCAAGAGACCCAGTACTTC. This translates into CASSNVHRGQETQYF.

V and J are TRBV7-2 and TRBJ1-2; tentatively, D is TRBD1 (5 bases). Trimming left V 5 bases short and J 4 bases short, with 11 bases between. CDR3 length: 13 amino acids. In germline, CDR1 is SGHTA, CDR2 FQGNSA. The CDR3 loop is CASSQGVGYGYTF. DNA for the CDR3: TGTGCCAGCAGCCAGGGTGTCGGCTATGGCTACACCTTC.

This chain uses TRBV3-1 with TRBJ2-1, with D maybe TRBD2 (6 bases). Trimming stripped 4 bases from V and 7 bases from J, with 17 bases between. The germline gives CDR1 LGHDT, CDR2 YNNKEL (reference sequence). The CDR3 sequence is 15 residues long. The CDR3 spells CASSLNGDGSNEQFF. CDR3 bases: TGTGCCAGCAGCCTTAATGGGGACGGGAGTAATGAGCAGTTCTTC.

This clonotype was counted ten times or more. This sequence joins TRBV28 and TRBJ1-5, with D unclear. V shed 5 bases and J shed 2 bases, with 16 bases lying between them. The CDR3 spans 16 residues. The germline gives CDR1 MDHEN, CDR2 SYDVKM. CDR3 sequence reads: CASSPGLFLGNQPQHF. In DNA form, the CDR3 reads TGTGCCAGCAGTCCAGGACTCTTTCTAGGCAATCAGCCCCAGCATTTT.

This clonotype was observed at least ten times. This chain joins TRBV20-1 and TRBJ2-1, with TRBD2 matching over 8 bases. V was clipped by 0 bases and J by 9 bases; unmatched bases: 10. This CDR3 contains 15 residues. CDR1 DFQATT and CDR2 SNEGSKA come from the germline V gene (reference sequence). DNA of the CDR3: TGCAGTGCTAGAGACACGGGCGGGAGGTTTGGTGAGCAGTTCTTC. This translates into CSARDTGGRFGEQFF.

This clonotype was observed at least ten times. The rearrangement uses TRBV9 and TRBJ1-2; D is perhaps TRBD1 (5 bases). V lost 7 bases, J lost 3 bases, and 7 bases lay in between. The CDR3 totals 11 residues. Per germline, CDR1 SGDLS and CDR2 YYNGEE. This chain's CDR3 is CASGGYYGYTF. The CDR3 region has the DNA TGTGCCAGCGGGGGGTACTATGGCTACACCTTC.

The CDR3 region is CASSLLSPADTQYF. For the CDR3, the DNA is TGCGCCAGCAGCCTACTATCCCCCGCAGATACGCAGTATTTT. The chain joins TRBV5-1 to TRBJ2-3; no clear D. The CDR3 covers 14 residues. The germline V gene has CDR1 SGHRS and CDR2 YFSETQ. Trimming cost V 4 bases and J 4 bases, with 13 bases left between them.

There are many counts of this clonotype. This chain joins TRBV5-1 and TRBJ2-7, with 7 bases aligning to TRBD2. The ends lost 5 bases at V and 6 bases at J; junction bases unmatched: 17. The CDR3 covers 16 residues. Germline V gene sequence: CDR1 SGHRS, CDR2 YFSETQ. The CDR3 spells CASSHGLGGRTPEQYF. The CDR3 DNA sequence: TGCGCCAGCAGTCATGGACTAGGAGGGAGAACACCCGAGCAGTACTTC.

The CDR3 is CASNGHLQNKNIQYF. The CDR3 DNA reads as TGTGCCAGCAACGGACATCTTCAGAACAAAAACATTCAGTACTTC. V is TRBV21-1 and J is TRBJ2-4; TRBD1 is taken as the D call from the table, unchecked against the DNA. TRBV21-1 is a documented pseudogene. This CDR3 is built from 15 residues.

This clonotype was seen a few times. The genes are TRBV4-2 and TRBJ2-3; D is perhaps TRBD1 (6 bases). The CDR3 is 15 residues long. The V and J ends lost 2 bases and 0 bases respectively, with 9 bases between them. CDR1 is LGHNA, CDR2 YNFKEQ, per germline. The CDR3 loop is CASSQRDISTDTQYF. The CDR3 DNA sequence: TGTGCCAGCAGCCAACGGGACATCAGCACAGATACGCAGTATTTT.

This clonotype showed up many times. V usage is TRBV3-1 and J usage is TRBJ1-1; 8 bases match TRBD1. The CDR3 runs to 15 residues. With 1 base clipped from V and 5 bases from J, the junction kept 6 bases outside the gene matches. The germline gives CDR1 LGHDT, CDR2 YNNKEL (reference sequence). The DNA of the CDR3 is TGTGCCAGCAGCCAAGGAGGACAGGGTGTGACTGAAGCTTTCTTT. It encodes CASSQGGQGVTEAFF.

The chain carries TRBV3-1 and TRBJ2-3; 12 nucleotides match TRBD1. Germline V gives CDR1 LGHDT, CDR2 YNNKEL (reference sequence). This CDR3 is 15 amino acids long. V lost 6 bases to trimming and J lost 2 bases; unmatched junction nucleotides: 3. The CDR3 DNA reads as TGTGCCAGCAGTCGGGGACAGGGGGCCACAGATACGCAGTATTTT. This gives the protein CASSRGQGATDTQYF.

CDR3 DNA sequence: TGTGCCAGCTCACCGGATGAGAACACCGGGGAGCTGTTTTTT. This gives the protein CASSPDENTGELFF. This sequence joins TRBV18 and TRBJ2-2; D gene uncertain. Germline loops: CDR1 KGHSH, CDR2 LQKENI. The V end was cut by 3 bases, the J end by 1 base, with 6 bases between. This CDR3 region has 14 residues.

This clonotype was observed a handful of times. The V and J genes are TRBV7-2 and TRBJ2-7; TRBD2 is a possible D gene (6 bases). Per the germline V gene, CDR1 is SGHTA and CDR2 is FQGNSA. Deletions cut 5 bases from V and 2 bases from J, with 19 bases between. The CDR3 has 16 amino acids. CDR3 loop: CASSHWSPGETYEQYF. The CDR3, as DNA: TGTGCCAGCAGCCATTGGAGCCCGGGGGAAACCTACGAGCAGTACTTC.

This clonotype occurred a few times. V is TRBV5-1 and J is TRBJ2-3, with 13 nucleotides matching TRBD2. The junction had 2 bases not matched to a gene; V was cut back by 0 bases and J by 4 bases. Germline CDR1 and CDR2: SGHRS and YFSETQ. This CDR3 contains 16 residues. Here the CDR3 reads CASSLGTSGSADTQYF. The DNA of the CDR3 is TGCGCCAGCAGCTTGGGGACTAGCGGGAGCGCAGATACGCAGTATTTT.

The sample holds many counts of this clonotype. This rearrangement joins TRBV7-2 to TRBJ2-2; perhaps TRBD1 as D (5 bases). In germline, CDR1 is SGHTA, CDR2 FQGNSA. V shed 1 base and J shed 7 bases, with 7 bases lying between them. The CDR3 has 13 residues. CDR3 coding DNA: TGTGCCAGCAGCTTAGAGGGGTTCGGGGAGCTGTTTTTT. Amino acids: CASSLEGFGELFF. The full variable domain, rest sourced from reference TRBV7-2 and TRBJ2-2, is GAGVSQSPSNKVTEKGKDVELRCDPISGHTALYWYRQSLGQGLEFLIYFQGNSAPDKSGLPSDRFSAERTGGSVSTLTIQRTQQEDSAVYLCASSLEGFGELFFGEGSRLTVL.

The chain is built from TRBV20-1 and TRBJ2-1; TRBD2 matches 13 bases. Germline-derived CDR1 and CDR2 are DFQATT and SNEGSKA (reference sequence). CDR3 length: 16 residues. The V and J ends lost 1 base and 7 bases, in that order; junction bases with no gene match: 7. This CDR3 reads CSARVLAGGPSNEQFF. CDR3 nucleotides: TGCAGTGCTAGAGTACTAGCGGGAGGGCCCTCGAATGAGCAGTTCTTC.

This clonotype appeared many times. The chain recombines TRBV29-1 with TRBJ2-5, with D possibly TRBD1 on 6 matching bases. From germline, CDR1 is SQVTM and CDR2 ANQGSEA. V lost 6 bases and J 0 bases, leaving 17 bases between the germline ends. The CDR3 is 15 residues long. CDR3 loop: CSVFGQMSYQETQYF. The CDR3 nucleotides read TGCAGCGTCTTCGGACAGATGTCGTACCAAGAGACCCAGTACTTC. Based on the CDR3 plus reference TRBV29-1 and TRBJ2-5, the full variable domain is SAVISQKPSRDICQRGTSLTIQCQVDSQVTMMFWYRQQPGQSLTLIATANQGSEATYESGFVIDKFPISRPNLTFSTLTVSNMSPEDSSIYLCSVFGQMSYQETQYFGPGTRLLVL.

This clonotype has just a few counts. CDR3 DNA: TGTGCCAGCAGCCAAGTCGGGAGCGGGGTCTATGGCTACACCTTC. Its translation: CASSQVGSGVYGYTF. The rearrangement links TRBV3-1 to TRBJ1-2, with D unclear. V lost 1 base to trimming and J lost 4 bases, with 13 bases between them. This CDR3 spans 15 amino acids. The germline CDR1 and CDR2 sequences are LGHDT and YNNKEL (reference sequence). Supplemented by reference TRBV3-1 and TRBJ1-2, the full variable domain reads DTAVSQTPKYLVTQMGNDKSIKCEQNLGHDTMYWYKQDSKKFLKIMFSYNNKELIINETVPNRFSPKSPDKAHLNLHINSLELGDSAVYFCASSQVGSGVYGYTFGSGTRLTVV.

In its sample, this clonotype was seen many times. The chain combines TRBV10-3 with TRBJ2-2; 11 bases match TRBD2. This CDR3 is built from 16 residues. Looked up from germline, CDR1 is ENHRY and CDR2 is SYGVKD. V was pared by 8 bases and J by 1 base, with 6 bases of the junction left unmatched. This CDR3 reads CAILGTSGRNTGELFF. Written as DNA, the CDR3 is TGTGCCATCCTCGGAACTAGCGGGAGGAACACCGGGGAGCTGTTTTTT.

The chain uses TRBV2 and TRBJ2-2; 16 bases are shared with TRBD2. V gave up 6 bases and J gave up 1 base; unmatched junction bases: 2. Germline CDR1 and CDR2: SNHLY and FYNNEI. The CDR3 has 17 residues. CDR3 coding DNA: TGTGCCAGCAGCGGGACTAGCGGGAGGGAGAACACCGGGGAGCTGTTTTTT. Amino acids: CASSGTSGRENTGELFF. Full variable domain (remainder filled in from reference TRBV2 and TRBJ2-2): EPEVTQTPSHQVTQMGQEVILRCVPISNHLYFYWYRQILGQKVEFLVSFYNNEISEKSEIFDDQFSVERPDGSNFTLKIRSTKLEDSAMYFCASSGTSGRENTGELFFGEGSRLTVL.

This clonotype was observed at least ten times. CDR3 coding DNA: TGTGCCAGCAGTGAATTTGAGGGGTCATTCCTCCACTTT. As protein: CASSEFEGSFLHF. The rearrangement joins TRBV25-1 to TRBJ1-6, with a weak D call TRBD1 (5 bases). Germline CDR1 and CDR2: MGHDK and SYGVNS. The CDR3 runs 13 residues. V lost 1 base and J 15 bases, leaving 13 bases between the germline ends. Looking up the rest from reference TRBV25-1 and TRBJ1-6 gives the full variable domain: EADIYQTPRYLVIGTGKKITLECSQTMGHDKMYWYQQDPGMELHLIHYSYGVNSTEKGDLSSESTVSRIRTEHFPLTLESARPSHTSQYLCASSEFEGSFLHFGNGTRLTVT.

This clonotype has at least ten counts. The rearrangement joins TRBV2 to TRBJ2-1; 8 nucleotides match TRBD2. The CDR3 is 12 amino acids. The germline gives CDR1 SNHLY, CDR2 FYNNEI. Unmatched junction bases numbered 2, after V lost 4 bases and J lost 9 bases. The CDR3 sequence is CASSVLAAEQFF. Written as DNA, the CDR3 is TGTGCCAGCAGTGTACTAGCGGCTGAGCAGTTCTTC.